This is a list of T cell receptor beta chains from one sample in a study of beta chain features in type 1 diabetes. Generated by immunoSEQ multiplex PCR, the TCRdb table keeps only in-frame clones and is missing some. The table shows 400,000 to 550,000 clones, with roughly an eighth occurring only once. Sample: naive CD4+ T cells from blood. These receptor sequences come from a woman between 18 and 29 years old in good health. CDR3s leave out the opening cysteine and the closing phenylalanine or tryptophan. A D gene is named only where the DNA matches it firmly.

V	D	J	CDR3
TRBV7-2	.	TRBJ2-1	ASSLGPDSPNEQF
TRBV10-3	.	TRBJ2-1	AISGPQNYNEQF
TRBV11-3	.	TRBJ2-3	ASSLGSQGSDTQY
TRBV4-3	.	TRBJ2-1	ASSQDWRGSYNEQF
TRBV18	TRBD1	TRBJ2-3	ASSPPDRGSTDTQY
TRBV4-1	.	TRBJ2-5	ASSPIDMSIAQY
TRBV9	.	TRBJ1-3	ASSPRTAGALGNTIY
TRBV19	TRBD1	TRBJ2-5	ASSIARTGGETQY
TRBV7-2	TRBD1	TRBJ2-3	ASSLVPRGNTDTQY
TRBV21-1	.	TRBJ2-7	ASSPGQGAHEQY
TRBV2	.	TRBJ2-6	ASTLLRSGANVLT
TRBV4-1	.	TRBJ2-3	ASSHPADTQY
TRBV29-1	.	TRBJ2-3	SVCLAAGNTDTQY
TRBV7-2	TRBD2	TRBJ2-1	ASSPSGSYNEQF
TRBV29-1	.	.	SVVASGTYEQY